These 17 T cell receptor beta chains were sequenced from one sample in a study of immune evolution from preneoplasia to lung adenocarcinoma. Profiling relied on immunoSEQ multiplex PCR, and the TCRdb table lists in-frame clones only, not all of them. Of over 30,000 clones listed, about 73% are singletons. Sequenced input: FFPE invasive lung adenocarcinoma tissue. These receptors came from a person aged 60 to 70 with lung adenocarcinoma.

Regarding this clone: No DNA is shown, since the ends of the CDR3 on it are uncertain; the CDR3 is the one TCRdb lists. The rearrangement links TRBV6-6 to TRBJ2-2; TRBD2, the table's D call, lacks a check against the DNA. In germline, CDR1 is MNHNY, CDR2 SVGAGI (reference sequence). The CDR3 is 15 amino acids long, termini counted. The CDR3 loop reads CASRNSGGTPGSCFF.

J is TRBJ2-7 and V is TRBV27; D is undetermined. The germline V gene has CDR1 MNHEY and CDR2 SMNVEV (reference sequence). The ends were cut back, 2 bases at V and 6 bases at J, with 11 bases in the middle. The CDR3 is made up of 13 amino acids. The CDR3 sequence: CASSLRPGFEQYF. CDR3 sequence (DNA): TGTGCCAGCAGTTTACGCCCGGGTTTCGAGCAGTACTTC.

The CDR3 region has the DNA TGCGCCAGCAGCTTCCAGACAGGGTGGCCAGATACGCAGTATTTT. This sequence encodes CASSFQTGWPDTQYF. The chain links TRBV5-1 to TRBJ2-3; 7 bases are a match to TRBD1. The trim removed 2 bases at V and 4 bases at J, leaving 7 bases unmatched. Germline-derived CDR1 and CDR2 are SGHRS and YFSETQ. The CDR3 loop spans 15 amino acids.

The chain combines TRBV28 with TRBJ2-5, with D possibly matching TRBD1 (5 bases). V dropped 3 bases and J dropped 3 bases, with 11 bases sitting between them. CDR1 and CDR2 from the germline V gene are MDHEN and SYDVKM. This CDR3 comprises 14 residues. CDR3 sequence reads: CASSLGQGEETQYF. The CDR3 DNA is TGTGCCAGCAGTTTGGGTCAGGGCGAAGAGACCCAGTACTTC.

With respect to this clone: Other DNA variants within this sample encode the same CDR3. The CDR3 here is CASSREGYEQYF. The CDR3, as DNA: TGTGCCAGCAGCCGAGAGGGCTACGAGCAGTACTTC. The chain links TRBV28 to TRBJ2-7, with D possibly matching TRBD2 (5 bases). Trimming took 6 bases from V and 3 from J, leaving 9 bases between them. The CDR3 totals 12 residues. Looked up from germline, CDR1 is MDHEN and CDR2 is SYDVKM.

The chain carries TRBV7-9 and TRBJ2-2; D is ambiguous. The CDR3 totals 13 residues. Germline loops: CDR1 SEHNR, CDR2 FQNEAQ (reference sequence). Trimming removed 3 bases from V and 1 base from J, with 3 bases in between. The CDR3 DNA sequence: TGTGCCAGCAGCTTCGGGAACACCGGGGAGCTGTTTTTT. Encoded protein: CASSFGNTGELFF.

The chain uses TRBV30 and TRBJ1-5; 9 bases align to TRBD1. The V segment lost 3 bases and the J segment 4 bases; nucleotides outside the gene matches: 10. CDR1 and CDR2 from the germline V gene are GTSNPN and SVGIG (reference sequence). The CDR3 covers 16 residues. The CDR3 DNA reads TGTGCCTGGAGGGGACCCGGGACAGGGAATAATCAGCCCCAGCATTTT. This sequence encodes CAWRGPGTGNNQPQHF.

The J gene is TRBJ2-1, the V gene TRBV6-6; D is unclear. V shed 0 bases and J shed 4 bases, with 7 bases lying between them. This CDR3 region has 14 residues. Germline V gives CDR1 MNHNY, CDR2 SVGAGI (reference sequence). The CDR3 nucleotides are TGTGCCAGCAGTTACTCCCACAGATACAATGAGCAGTTCTTC. It specifies CASSYSHRYNEQFF.

The chain carries TRBV18 and TRBJ2-7, with 10 bases aligning to TRBD2. The length of the CDR3 is 14 residues. J gave up 6 bases and V 3 bases, and 5 bases lay outside the gene matches. The V gene's germline CDR1 is KGHSH and CDR2 LQKENI. CDR3 amino acids: CASSPGLAPVEQYF. CDR3 bases: TGTGCCAGCTCACCGGGACTAGCGCCCGTCGAGCAGTACTTC.

Written as DNA, the CDR3 is TGTGCCAGTAGTTTAACAGGGGATCGACGGGAAAAACTGTTTTTT. Encoded protein: CASSLTGDRREKLFF. The V call is TRBV19, the J call TRBJ1-4, with 7 bases identical to TRBD1. The germline gives CDR1 LNHDA, CDR2 SQIVND (reference sequence). V lost 5 bases to trimming and J lost 8 bases; unmatched junction nucleotides: 11. The CDR3 contains 15 residues.

The chain joins TRBV18 to TRBJ2-2, with TRBD1 matching over 11 bases. The V gene's germline CDR1 is KGHSH and CDR2 LQKENI. V was clipped by 2 bases and J by 7 bases; unmatched bases: 6. This CDR3 is built from 16 residues. The CDR3 DNA reads as TGTGCCAGCTCACCATTTGGACAGGGGGCCGGCGGGGAGCTGTTTTTT. It translates to CASSPFGQGAGGELFF.

This clone was observed a few times. This rearrangement joins TRBV7-2 to TRBJ1-1; no firm D call. The CDR3 has 13 residues. V lost 1 base and J 2 bases, leaving 5 bases between the germline ends. CDR1 is SGHTA and CDR2 is FQGNSA in the germline V gene. CDR3 residues: CASSLEPNTEAFF. CDR3 coding DNA: TGTGCCAGCAGCTTAGAGCCAAACACTGAAGCTTTCTTT.

This clone was observed a single time. The junction and the germline gene differ at one end; a read error may be behind it. The genes are TRBV19 and TRBJ1-2, with 7 bases that match TRBD1. The CDR3 extends over 14 amino acids. CDR1 and CDR2 from the germline V gene are LNHDA and SQIVND (reference sequence). The CDR3 DNA is TGTGCCAGTAGTATCCTAGGGAGGCGGACAGGAGTGGTCTTC. Translation gives CASSILGRRTGVVF.

This clone rates as medium-sized. The J gene is TRBJ1-4, the V gene TRBV9; no clear D. Trimming stripped 4 bases from V and 6 bases from J, with 13 bases between. CDR3 length: 14 amino acids. CDR1 and CDR2 from the germline V gene are SGDLS and YYNGEE. The CDR3 is CASSKMGLDEKLFF. For the CDR3, the DNA is TGTGCCAGCAGCAAGATGGGGTTGGATGAAAAACTGTTTTTT.

The V gene is TRBV4-1, the J gene TRBJ1-2; 7 bases are a match to TRBD1. The CDR3 extends over 17 amino acids. In germline, CDR1 is MGHRA, CDR2 YSYEKL. The V gene end was trimmed by 2 bases and the J gene end by 1 base; junction bases not matched to a gene: 10. CDR3 nucleotide sequence: TGCGCCAGCAGCCAACCCGGGACAGCTTCTTTTAACTATGGCTACACCTTC. This codes for CASSQPGTASFNYGYTF.

The chain combines TRBV7-2 with TRBJ2-1; the match to TRBD1 covers 12 bases. Germline V gene data show CDR1 as SGHTA and CDR2 as FQGNSA. Trimming at V came to 4 bases and at J to 2 bases, leaving 12 bases not matched to a gene. CDR3 length equals 19 residues. The CDR3 spells CASSSPGDRGPLTYNEQFF. CDR3 bases: TGTGCCAGCAGCTCCCCGGGGGACAGGGGGCCCTTAACCTACAATGAGCAGTTCTTC.

The chain employs TRBV30 and TRBJ2-1, with 10 bases matching TRBD2. The CDR3 is made up of 15 amino acids. The junction had 1 base not matched to a gene; V was cut back by 0 bases and J by 2 bases. CDR1 is GTSNPN and CDR2 is SVGIG in the germline V gene (reference sequence). CDR3 in amino acids: CAWSVGTSAYNEQFF. The CDR3 DNA sequence: TGTGCCTGGAGTGTGGGGACTAGCGCCTACAATGAGCAGTTCTTC.